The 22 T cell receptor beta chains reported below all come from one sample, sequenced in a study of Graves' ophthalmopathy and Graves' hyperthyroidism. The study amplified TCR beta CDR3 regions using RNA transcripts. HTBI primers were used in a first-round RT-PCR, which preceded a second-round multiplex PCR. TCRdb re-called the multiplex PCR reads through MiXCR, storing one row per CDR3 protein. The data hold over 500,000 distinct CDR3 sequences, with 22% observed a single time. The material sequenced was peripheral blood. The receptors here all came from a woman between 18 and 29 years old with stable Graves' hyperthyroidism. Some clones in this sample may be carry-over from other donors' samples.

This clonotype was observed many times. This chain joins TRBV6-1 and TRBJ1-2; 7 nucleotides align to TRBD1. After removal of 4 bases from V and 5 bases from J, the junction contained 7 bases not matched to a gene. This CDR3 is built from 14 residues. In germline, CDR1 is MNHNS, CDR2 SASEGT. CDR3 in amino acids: CASSAWDRGYGYTF. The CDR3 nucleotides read TGTGCCAGCAGTGCCTGGGACAGAGGGTATGGCTACACCTTC.

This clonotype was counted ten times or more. The CDR3 DNA reads TGTGCCAGTAGTTGGGGGTATCAGCCCCAGCATTTT. Encoded protein: CASSWGYQPQHF. The chain links TRBV19 to TRBJ1-5, with D maybe TRBD1 (5 bases). The germline gives CDR1 LNHDA, CDR2 SQIVND (reference sequence). The CDR3 has 12 residues. V gave up 5 bases and J gave up 5 bases, with 7 bases separating them.

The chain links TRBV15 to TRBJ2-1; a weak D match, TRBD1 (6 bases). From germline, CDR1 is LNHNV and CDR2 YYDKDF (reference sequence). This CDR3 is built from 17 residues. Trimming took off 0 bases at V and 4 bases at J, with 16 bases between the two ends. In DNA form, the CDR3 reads TGTGCCACCAGCAGAGATCCCACATACAGGGTGTACAATGAGCAGTTCTTC. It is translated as CATSRDPTYRVYNEQFF.

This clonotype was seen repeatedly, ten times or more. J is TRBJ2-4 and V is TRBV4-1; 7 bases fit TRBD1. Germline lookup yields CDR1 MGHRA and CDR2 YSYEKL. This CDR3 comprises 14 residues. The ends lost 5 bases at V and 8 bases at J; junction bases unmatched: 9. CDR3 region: CASSSGYQGDIQYF. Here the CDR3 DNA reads TGCGCCAGCAGCTCGGGTTACCAGGGGGACATTCAGTACTTC.

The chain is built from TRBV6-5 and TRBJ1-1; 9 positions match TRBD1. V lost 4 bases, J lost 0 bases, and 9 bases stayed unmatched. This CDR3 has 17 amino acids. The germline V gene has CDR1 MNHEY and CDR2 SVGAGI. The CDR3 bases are TGTGCCAGCAGTTTCCAGGGGACAGGGAGGATGAACACTGAAGCTTTCTTT. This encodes CASSFQGTGRMNTEAFF.

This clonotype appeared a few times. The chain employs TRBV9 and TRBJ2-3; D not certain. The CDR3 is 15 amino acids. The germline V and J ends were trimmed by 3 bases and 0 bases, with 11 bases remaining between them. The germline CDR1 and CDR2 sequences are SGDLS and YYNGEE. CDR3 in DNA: TGTGCCAGCAGCGCACGGGTGTCTAGCACAGATACGCAGTATTTT. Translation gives CASSARVSSTDTQYF.

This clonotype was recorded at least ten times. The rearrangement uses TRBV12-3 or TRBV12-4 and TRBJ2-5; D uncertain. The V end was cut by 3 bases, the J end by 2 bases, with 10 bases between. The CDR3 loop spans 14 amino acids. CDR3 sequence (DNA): TGTGCCAGCAGTTTGGTCAGCAAACAAGAGACCCAGTACTTC. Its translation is CASSLVSKQETQYF.

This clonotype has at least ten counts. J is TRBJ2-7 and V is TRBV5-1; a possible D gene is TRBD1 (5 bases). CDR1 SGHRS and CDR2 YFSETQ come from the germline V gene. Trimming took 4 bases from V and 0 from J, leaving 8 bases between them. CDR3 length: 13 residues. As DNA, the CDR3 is TGCGCCAGCAGCGGACACTACTCCTACGAGCAGTACTTC. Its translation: CASSGHYSYEQYF.

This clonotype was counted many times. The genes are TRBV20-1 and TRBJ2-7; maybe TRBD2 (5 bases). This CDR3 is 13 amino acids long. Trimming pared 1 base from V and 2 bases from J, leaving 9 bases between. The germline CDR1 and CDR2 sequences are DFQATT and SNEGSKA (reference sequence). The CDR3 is CSARGATTYEQYF. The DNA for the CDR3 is TGCAGTGCTAGAGGGGCGACTACCTACGAGCAGTACTTC.

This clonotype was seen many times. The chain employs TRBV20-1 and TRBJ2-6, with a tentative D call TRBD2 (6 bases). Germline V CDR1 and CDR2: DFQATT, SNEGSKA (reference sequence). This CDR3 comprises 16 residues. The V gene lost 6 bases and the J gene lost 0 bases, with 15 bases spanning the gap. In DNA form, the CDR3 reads TGCAGTGCAGCGGGCAGTTCTTACTCTGGGGCCAACGTCCTGACTTTC. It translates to CSAAGSSYSGANVLTF.

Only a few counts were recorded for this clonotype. CDR3 in amino acids: CASSPGGTGGMNTEAFF. The DNA of the CDR3 is TGCGCCAGTTCACCGGGCGGGACGGGGGGAATGAACACTGAAGCTTTCTTT. This chain connects TRBV5-1 to TRBJ1-1, with D tentatively TRBD1 (5 bases). CDR3 length: 17 residues. Looked up from germline, CDR1 is SGHRS and CDR2 is YFSETQ. V gave up 8 bases and J gave up 0 bases, with 23 bases separating them.

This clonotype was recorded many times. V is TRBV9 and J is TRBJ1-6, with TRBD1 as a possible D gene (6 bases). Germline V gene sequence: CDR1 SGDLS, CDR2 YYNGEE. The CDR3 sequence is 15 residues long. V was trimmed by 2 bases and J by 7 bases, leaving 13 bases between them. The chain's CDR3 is CASSVGGQANSPLHF. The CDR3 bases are TGTGCCAGCAGCGTGGGGGGGCAGGCGAATTCACCCCTCCACTTT.

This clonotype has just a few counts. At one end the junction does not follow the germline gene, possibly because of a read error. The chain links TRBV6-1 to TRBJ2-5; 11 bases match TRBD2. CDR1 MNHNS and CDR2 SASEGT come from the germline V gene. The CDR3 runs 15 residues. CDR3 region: CASRDLAGGIETQYF. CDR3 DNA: TGTGCCAGCCGTGATCTAGCGGGAGGTATCGAGACCCAGTACTTC.

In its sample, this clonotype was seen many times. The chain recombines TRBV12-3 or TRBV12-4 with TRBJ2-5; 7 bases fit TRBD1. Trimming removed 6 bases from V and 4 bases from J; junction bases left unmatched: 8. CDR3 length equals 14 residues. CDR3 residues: CASRNRQGGETQYF. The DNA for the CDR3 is TGTGCCAGCAGAAATCGACAGGGCGGAGAGACCCAGTACTTC.

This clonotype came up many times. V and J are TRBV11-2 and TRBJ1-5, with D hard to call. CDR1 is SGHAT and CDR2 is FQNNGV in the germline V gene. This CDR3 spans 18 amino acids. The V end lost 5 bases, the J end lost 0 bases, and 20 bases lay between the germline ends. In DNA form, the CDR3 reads TGTGCCAGCAGCCTCCCTGATCCGTCCGCATATAGCAATCAGCCCCAGCATTTT. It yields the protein CASSLPDPSAYSNQPQHF.

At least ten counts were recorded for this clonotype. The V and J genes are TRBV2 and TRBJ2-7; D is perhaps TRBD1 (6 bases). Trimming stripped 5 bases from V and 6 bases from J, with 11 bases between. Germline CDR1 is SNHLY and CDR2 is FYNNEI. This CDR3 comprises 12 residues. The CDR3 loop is CASSWGRREQYF. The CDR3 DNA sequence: TGTGCCAGCAGTTGGGGGCGTCGCGAGCAGTACTTC. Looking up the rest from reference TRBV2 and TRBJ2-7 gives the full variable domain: EPEVTQTPSHQVTQMGQEVILRCVPISNHLYFYWYRQILGQKVEFLVSFYNNEISEKSEIFDDQFSVERPDGSNFTLKIRSTKLEDSAMYFCASSWGRREQYFGPGTRLTVT.

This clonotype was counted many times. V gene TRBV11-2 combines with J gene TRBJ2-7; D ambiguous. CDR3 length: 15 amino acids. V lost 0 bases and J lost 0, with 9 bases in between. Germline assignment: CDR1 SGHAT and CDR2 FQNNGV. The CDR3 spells CASSLDSHFSYEQYF. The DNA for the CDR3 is TGTGCCAGCAGCTTAGACAGTCACTTCTCCTACGAGCAGTACTTC. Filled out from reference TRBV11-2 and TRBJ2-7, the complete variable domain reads EAGVAQSPRYKIIEKRQSVAFWCNPISGHATLYWYQQILGQGPKLLIQFQNNGVVDDSQLPKDRFSAERLKGVDSTLKIQPAKLEDSAVYLCASSLDSHFSYEQYFGPGTRLTVT.

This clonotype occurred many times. CDR3: CASTPTASNQPQHF. The CDR3, as DNA: TGTGCCAGCACCCCGACAGCTAGCAATCAGCCCCAGCATTTT. The chain has TRBV12-3 or TRBV12-4 and TRBJ1-5; possible D gene TRBD1, 5 bases. Trimming took off 7 bases at V and 0 bases at J, with 10 bases between the two ends. The CDR3 consists of 14 residues.

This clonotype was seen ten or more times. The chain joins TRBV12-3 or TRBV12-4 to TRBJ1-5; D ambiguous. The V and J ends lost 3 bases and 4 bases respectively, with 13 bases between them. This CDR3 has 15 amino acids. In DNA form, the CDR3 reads TGTGCCAGCAGTTTTGTAGGAGGGAAAAATCAGCCCCAGCATTTT. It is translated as CASSFVGGKNQPQHF.

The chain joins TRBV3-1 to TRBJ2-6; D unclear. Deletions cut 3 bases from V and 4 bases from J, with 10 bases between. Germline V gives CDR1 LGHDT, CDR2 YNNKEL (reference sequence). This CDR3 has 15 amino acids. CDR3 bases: TGTGCCAGCAGCCAGAGAAGGGCCGGGGCCAACGTCCTGACTTTC. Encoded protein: CASSQRRAGANVLTF.

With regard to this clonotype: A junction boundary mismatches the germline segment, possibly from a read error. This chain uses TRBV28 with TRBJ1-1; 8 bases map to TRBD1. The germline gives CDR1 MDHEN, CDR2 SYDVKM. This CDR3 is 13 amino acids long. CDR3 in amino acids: CAGSFRGHGEAFF. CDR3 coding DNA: TGTGCCGGCAGTTTCAGGGGGCACGGTGAAGCTTTCTTT.

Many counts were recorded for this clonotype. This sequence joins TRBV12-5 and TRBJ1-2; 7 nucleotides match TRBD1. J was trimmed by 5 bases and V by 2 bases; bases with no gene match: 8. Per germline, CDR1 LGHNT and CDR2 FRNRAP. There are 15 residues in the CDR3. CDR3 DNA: TGTGCTAGTGGTTTGCCCCGGACAGGTCTATATGGCTACACCTTC. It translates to CASGLPRTGLYGYTF.